This T cell receptor (beta chain) originates from a study of T cell responses to AZD1222 COVID-19 vaccine. Study conclusions and caveats: Spike-wide vaccine-associated CD4 TCRs dominated at 160-218 and 743-854. The sample set comprised mostly white British donors with more females, and clonal diversity was possibly underestimated.

Notes on this clone: The antigen is unknown.

Here immunoSEQ multiplex PCR was the method, and the copy in TCRdb shows in-frame clones only, minus some. The repertoire has under 70,000 clones, under 90% of them found once; the top ten carry approximately 22%. The sequencing here drew on peripheral blood, taken on day 0 of AZD1222 vaccination. This receptor was taken from an adult in good health.

The CDR3 region has the DNA TGTGCCAGCACCCGAGGGTCCGAAAACACCGGGGAGCTGTTTTTT. This encodes CASTRGSENTGELFF. The V and J genes are TRBV4-2 and TRBJ2-2, with a tentative D call TRBD2 (5 bases). This CDR3 is built from 15 residues. Between the trimmed V and J ends, which lost 7 bases and 2 bases, there was a span of 14 bases. Germline V gene lookup returns CDR1 LGHNA and CDR2 YNFKEQ.